This T cell receptor (beta chain) came from a study of cytomegalovirus exposure and HLA in healthy donors. V gave up 0 bases and J gave up 4 bases, with 10 bases separating them. Germline assignment: CDR1 MGHRA and CDR2 YSYEKL. CDR3 length: 15 residues. As to this clone: Its antigen is unknown.

Whole-study results and caveats: Per published reports, the classifier diagnosed cytomegalovirus status with high specificity and sensitivity. The study put 150 to 200 TCR beta chains on its list as cytomegalovirus-associated.

In the PCR, 60 Vbeta and 13 Jbeta primers were used. In the study's own analysis: The authors later counted approximately 80 million unique TCR beta chains, approximately 12 million of them shared. The method was immunoSEQ multiplex PCR; TCRdb's version includes in-frame clones alone and lacks a portion of them. V and J calls and clone size are copied from that table; D and trimming were computed from the DNA. The data show roughly 97,000 clones, with approximately 76% seen just once and about 5% held by the top ten. Material: PBMCs. This receptor was obtained from a woman under 30 in good health and CMV-seropositive. The chain combines TRBV4-1 with TRBJ1-3, with a weak D call TRBD1 (6 bases). In DNA form, the CDR3 reads TGCGCCAGCAGCCAAGACAGGGGAATCGGAAACACCATATATTTT. Translation: CASSQDRGIGNTIYF.